The clone carrying this T cell receptor beta chain was seen once. Its cognate antigen is unknown. These data originate in a study of cytomegalovirus exposure and HLA in healthy donors. Study-level results: A previous analysis found most TCR beta V segments productive roughly 87% or roughly 30% of the time. Relative to equally common others, HLA-associated TCR beta chains showed greater clonal expansion in a later analysis. Using a false discovery rate of 0.05, a later analysis showed that 16,951 TCR beta sequences were associated with HLA alleles. Immune exposure was documented only through CMV serostatus.

13 Jbeta primers and 60 Vbeta primers were used for the PCR. Libraries were prepared by immunoSEQ multiplex PCR; TCRdb keeps only in-frame clonotypes and omits some of them. Among more than 95,000 clones, roughly 85% were seen once, and the ten largest hold more than 3.5%. The CDR3 is 14 residues long. CDR1 and CDR2 from the germline V gene are MDHEN and SYDVKM. With 4 bases removed from V and 4 bases from J, the gap between germline ends came to 11 bases. The TCR comes from a woman in her 40s in good health and CMV-seropositive. The material sequenced was PBMCs. The chain recombines TRBV28 with TRBJ1-3, with D perhaps matching TRBD1 (5 bases). The CDR3 sequence: CASSSPGGGNTIYF. CDR3 nucleotides: TGTGCCAGCAGTTCTCCCGGGGGGGGAAACACCATATATTTT.